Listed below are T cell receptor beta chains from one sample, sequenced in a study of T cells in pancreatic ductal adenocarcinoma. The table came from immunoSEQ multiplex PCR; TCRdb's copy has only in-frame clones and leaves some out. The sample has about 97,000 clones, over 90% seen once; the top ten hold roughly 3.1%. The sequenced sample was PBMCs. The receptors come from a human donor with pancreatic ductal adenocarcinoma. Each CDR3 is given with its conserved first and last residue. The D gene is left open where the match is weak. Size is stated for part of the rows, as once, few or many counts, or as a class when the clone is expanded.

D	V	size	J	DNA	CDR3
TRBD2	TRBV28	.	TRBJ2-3	TGTGCCAGCAGTTCCCTAGCGGGAGGCCCGGATACGCAGTATTTT	CASSSLAGGPDTQYF
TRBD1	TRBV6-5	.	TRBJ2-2	TGTGCCAGCAAACAGACAGGGTATACCGGGGAGCTGTTTTTT	CASKQTGYTGELFF
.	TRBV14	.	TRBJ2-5	TGTGCCAGCAGCCCCCAAGGGGGGGCTTGGGAGACCCAGTACTTC	CASSPQGGAWETQYF
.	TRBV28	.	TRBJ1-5	TGTGCCAGCATTCCCGGCGGGGGGGAAGTTCAGCCCCAGCATTTT	CASIPGGGEVQPQHF
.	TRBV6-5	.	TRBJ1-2	TGTGCCAGCAGTGCACAGGTCTATGGCTACACCTTC	CASSAQVYGYTF
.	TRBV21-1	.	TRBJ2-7	TGTGCCAGCAGCGCCTATTTTAGATGTCACCGCTACGAGCAGTACTTC	CASSAYFRCHRYEQYF
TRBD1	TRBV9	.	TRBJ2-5	TGTGCCAGCAGCGTAGACAGGGGCCAAGAGACCCAGTACTTC	CASSVDRGQETQYF
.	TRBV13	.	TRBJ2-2	TGTGCCAGCAGCTTAACCGGGGTCTACACCGGGGAGCTGTTTTTT	CASSLTGVYTGELFF
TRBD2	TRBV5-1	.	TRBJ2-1	TGCGCCAGCAGCTTACTCGGACTAGCGGGCCGATCGGGGCAGTTCTTC	CASSLLGLAGRSGQFF
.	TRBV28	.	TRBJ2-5	TGTGCCAGCAGTTTCCTAGCGTGGGAGACCCAGTACTTC	CASSFLAWETQYF
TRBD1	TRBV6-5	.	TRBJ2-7	TGTGCCAACAACAGGGGGACCTACGAGCAGTACTTC	CANNRGTYEQYF
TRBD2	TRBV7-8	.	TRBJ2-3	TGTGCCAGCAGCTCAAGAGCGGGAGGTGGAGATACGCAGTATTTT	CASSSRAGGGDTQYF
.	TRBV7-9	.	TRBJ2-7	TGTGCCAGCAGCTTACAGAGCGGGCCTCACTCCTACGAGCAGTACTTC	CASSLQSGPHSYEQYF
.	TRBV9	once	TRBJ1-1	TGTGCCAGCAGCGTAGGTGGGGAGGGAGGAGCTGAAGCTTTCTTT	CASSVGGEGGAEAFF
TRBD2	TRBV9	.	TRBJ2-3	TGTGCCAGCAGCGCTCGACTAGCGGAAGATACGCAGTATTTT	CASSARLAEDTQYF
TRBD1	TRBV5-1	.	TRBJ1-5	TGCGCCAGCAGCCCTAGACAGGGGGATCAGCCCCAGCATTTT	CASSPRQGDQPQHF
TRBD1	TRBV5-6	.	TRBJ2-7	TGTGCCAGCAGCTTGGTAAAAAGGGGGAGGACAGGGGAATACGAGCAGTACTTC	CASSLVKRGRTGEYEQYF
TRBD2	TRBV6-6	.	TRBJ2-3	TGTGCCAGCAGCCCAGCGGGAGCCAGCACAGATACGCAGTATTTT	CASSPAGASTDTQYF
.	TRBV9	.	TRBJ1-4	TGTGCCAGCAGCGCTATCGGGGGAGCAACTAATGAAAAACTGTTTTTT	CASSAIGGATNEKLFF
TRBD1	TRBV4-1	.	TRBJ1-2	TGCGCCAGCAGCCAAGAAAATGTGTCAGGGGGTAGCTATGGCTACACCTTC	CASSQENVSGGSYGYTF
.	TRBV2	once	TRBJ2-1	TGTGCCAGCACTGCCGGGGGACTCTCCTACAATGAGCAGTTCTTC	CASTAGGLSYNEQFF
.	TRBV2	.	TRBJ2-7	TGTGCCAGCAGTGAAGGAACTTCCTACGAGCAGTACTTC	CASSEGTSYEQYF
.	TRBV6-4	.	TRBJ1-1	TGTGCCAGCAGCCGTTACACTGAAGCTTTCTTT	CASSRYTEAFF
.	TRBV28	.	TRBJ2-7	TGTGCCAGCAGCCCAGGGCACACCTACGAGCAGTACTTC	CASSPGHTYEQYF
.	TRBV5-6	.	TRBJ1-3	TGTGCCAGCAGCCCGGGGGGACCGACCTCTGGAAACACCATATATTTT	CASSPGGPTSGNTIYF
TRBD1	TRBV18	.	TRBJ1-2	TGTGCCAGCTCACCCGAACAGGGGGGATATGGCTACACCTTC	CASSPEQGGYGYTF
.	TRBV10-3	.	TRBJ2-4	TGTGCCATCAGCGAGTCAGGGAGTTGGGAAAACATTCAGTACTTC	CAISESGSWENIQYF
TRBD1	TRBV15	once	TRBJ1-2	TGTGCCACCGGACAGGGGGACTATGGCTACACCTTC	CATGQGDYGYTF
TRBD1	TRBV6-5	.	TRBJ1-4	TGTGCCAGCAGCCGGACAGGGACTAATGAAAAACTGTTTTTT	CASSRTGTNEKLFF
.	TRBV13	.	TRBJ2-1	TGTGCCAGCAGCTTAGGCGAGGAGCTAAATGAGCAGTTCTTC	CASSLGEELNEQFF
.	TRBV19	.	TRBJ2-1	TGTGCCACCGCTACAGGCTTTGTAAATGAGCAGTTCTTC	CATATGFVNEQFF
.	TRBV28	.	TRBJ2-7	TGTGCCAGCAGTCTTTCGGGGGGCAGTTACGAGCAGTACTTC	CASSLSGGSYEQYF